The rows below give T cell receptor beta chains drawn from one sample of a study of regulatory T cells in long-lasting Graves disease. TCRdb reanalysed the multiplex PCR reads using MiXCR and keeps one entry per CDR3 protein. The sample includes hundreds of thousands of distinct CDR3 sequences, around 21% of them seen just once. Specimen: peripheral blood mononuclear cells (PBMCs), collected when the disease was refractory, from a patient treated with antithyroid drugs. The receptors stem from a female donor with Graves disease. Each CDR3 is given with its conserved first and last residue. D genes are given only for firm matches. Clone size appears in some rows only: once, few, many, or a class for an expanded clone.

TRBJ1-6 . TRBV18 few CASSPPVGPGASPLHF TGTGCCAGCTCACCACCGGTCGGCCCCGGGGCTTCACCCCTCCACTTT
TRBJ1-5 . TRBV6-1 many CASEWGDNQPQHF TGTGCCAGCGAGTGGGGAGACAATCAGCCCCAGCATTTT
TRBJ2-7 . TRBV11-2 . CASSSPRDTLSYEQYF TGTGCCAGCAGCTCTCCCCGGGACACCCTCTCCTACGAGCAGTACTTC
TRBJ2-3 TRBD2 TRBV20-1 . CSPQLAGGLVSTDTQYF TGCAGTCCCCAGCTAGCGGGAGGCCTTGTTAGCACAGATACGCAGTATTTT
TRBJ2-4 . TRBV20-1 many CSAPPSGVLAKNIQYF TGCAGTGCTCCACCTTCCGGGGTTCTAGCCAAAAACATTCAGTACTTC
TRBJ2-7 TRBD1 TRBV7-3 few CASSPTGDGLREQYF TGTGCCAGCAGCCCGACAGGGGACGGCTTAAGGGAGCAGTACTTC
TRBJ2-2 . TRBV2 many CASTRENTGELFF TGTGCCAGCACACGTGAGAACACCGGGGAGCTGTTTTTT
TRBJ1-5 TRBD1 TRBV12-3/TRBV12-4 many CASRGTGDQPQHF TGTGCCAGCAGGGGGACAGGGGATCAGCCCCAGCATTTT
TRBJ1-1 . TRBV7-6 . CASSLIPLTPEAFF TGTGCCAGCAGCTTAATCCCACTTACCCCTGAAGCTTTCTTT
TRBJ2-5 . TRBV6-2/TRBV6-3 many CASSYPPETQYF TGTGCCAGCAGTTACCCCCCGGAGACCCAGTACTTC
TRBJ2-2 . TRBV12-3/TRBV12-4 once CASSFRRFEGGELFF TGTGCCAGCAGTTTTCGGCGGTTTGAGGGCGGGGAGCTGTTTTTT
TRBJ1-2 . TRBV12-3/TRBV12-4 few CASSLAWANYGYTF TGTGCCAGCAGTTTAGCTTGGGCTAACTATGGCTACACCTTC
TRBJ1-2 . TRBV7-2 few CASSLNRVYGYTF TGTGCCAGCAGCTTAAACAGGGTCTATGGCTACACCTTC
TRBJ2-5 . TRBV5-6 . CASGPQAGFQETQYF TGTGCCAGCGGCCCCCAGGCGGGGTTCCAAGAGACCCAGTACTTC
TRBJ2-6 TRBD1 TRBV20-1 . CSAPGQGAGANVLTF TGCAGTGCCCCCGGACAGGGGGCTGGGGCCAACGTCCTGACTTTC
TRBJ1-4 . TRBV5-1 few CASSLVKPRTVIGEKLFF TGCGCCAGCAGCTTGGTAAAGCCTCGGACAGTTATAGGGGAAAAACTGTTTTTT
TRBJ1-1 . TRBV7-2 many CASSFDSLEAFF TGTGCCAGCAGCTTTGACAGTTTAGAAGCTTTCTTT
TRBJ2-5 TRBD2 TRBV30 . CAWSVVRGRKETQYF TGTGCCTGGAGTGTTGTGCGCGGGAGGAAAGAGACCCAGTACTTC
TRBJ2-2 . TRBV6-9 . CASSFDGDTGELFF TGTGCCAGCAGTTTTGATGGGGACACCGGGGAGCTGTTTTTT
TRBJ2-3 . TRBV2 . CASRPGSTDTQYF TGTGCCAGCAGACCGGGCAGCACAGATACGCAGTATTTT
TRBJ2-7 TRBD2 TRBV11-2 few CASSSAPGLKYEQYF TGTGCCAGCAGCTCGGCCCCGGGACTAAAGTACGAGCAGTACTTC
TRBJ1-1 . TRBV6-5 many CASSYGRQFEAFF TGTGCCAGCAGTTACGGTAGGCAGTTTGAAGCTTTCTTT
TRBJ1-2 . TRBV27 many CASSLSLTGFDGYTF TGTGCCAGCAGTTTATCACTAACAGGGTTCGATGGCTACACCTTC
TRBJ2-7 TRBD1 TRBV6-9 many CASSWMTGSYEQYF TGTGCCAGCAGTTGGATGACAGGGTCCTACGAGCAGTACTTC
TRBJ2-7 TRBD2 TRBV10-3 many CAAGLAGDQRGEQYF TGTGCCGCGGGACTAGCGGGAGACCAACGCGGCGAGCAGTACTTC
TRBJ2-1 . TRBV5-5 few CASSSRDRSYNEQFF TGTGCCAGCAGCTCCCGAGACAGGTCTTACAATGAGCAGTTCTTC
TRBJ2-2 . TRBV3-1 . CASSQGSANTGELFF TGTGCCAGCAGCCAGGGTAGCGCCAACACCGGGGAGCTGTTTTTT
TRBJ2-7 . TRBV29-1 . CSGWGDSGEQYF TGCAGCGGCTGGGGCGATTCCGGGGAGCAGTACTTC
TRBJ2-6 . TRBV20-1 many CSANQEANVLTF TGCAGTGCTAATCAGGAGGCCAACGTCCTGACTTTC
TRBJ1-2 TRBD1 TRBV10-1 many CASSGTPGTGRNYGYTF TGCGCCAGCAGTGGTACTCCCGGGACAGGGAGAAACTATGGCTACACCTTC
TRBJ1-2 . TRBV25-1 few CASSGSKGNGYGYTF TGTGCCAGCAGTGGAAGTAAGGGGAACGGCTATGGCTACACCTTC
TRBJ2-7 TRBD1 TRBV7-9 many CASSPGDRYEQYF TGTGCCAGCAGCCCCGGGGACAGATACGAGCAGTACTTC
TRBJ2-7 . TRBV7-9 . CASSFSGIEQYF TGTGCCAGCAGCTTTTCAGGGATCGAGCAGTACTTC
TRBJ2-7 TRBD2 TRBV3-1 few CASSQEVLAGGEQYF TGTGCCAGCAGCCAAGAGGTACTAGCGGGAGGCGAGCAGTACTTC
TRBJ2-2 TRBD2 TRBV20-1 . CSARVQGLADTGELFF TGCAGTGCTAGGGTCCAGGGACTAGCGGACACCGGGGAGCTGTTTTTT
TRBJ1-1 . TRBV6-5 few CASSYTNSIEAFF TGTGCCAGCAGTTACACCAACAGCATCGAAGCTTTCTTT
TRBJ1-1 . TRBV5-6 many CASSWIDRNLNTEAFF TGTGCCAGCAGCTGGATAGACAGGAACCTGAACACTGAAGCTTTCTTT
TRBJ1-2 . TRBV27 many CASSSLVEWRYTF TGTGCCAGCAGTTCTCTCGTCGAGTGGCGCTACACCTTC
TRBJ2-5 . TRBV6-2/TRBV6-3 many CASSYSGPWETQYF TGTGCCAGCAGTTACTCAGGGCCATGGGAGACCCAGTACTTC
TRBJ1-2 . TRBV30 few CAGLLHRYTF TGTGCCGGCCTTTTGCATCGCTACACCTTC
TRBJ2-7 . TRBV28 . CASSQGPGISIYEQYF TGCGCCAGCAGCCAAGGTCCCGGGATTAGTATCTACGAGCAGTACTTC
TRBJ2-7 TRBD2 TRBV12-3/TRBV12-4 many CASTSSGSPNYEQYF TGTGCCAGCACCTCTAGCGGGAGCCCAAACTACGAGCAGTACTTC
TRBJ2-5 TRBD2 TRBV11-2 many CASSLERLAGEETQYF TGTGCCAGCAGCTTAGAACGACTAGCGGGAGAAGAGACCCAGTACTTC
TRBJ1-2 . TRBV28 many CASSPTAQIYGYTF TGTGCCAGCAGTCCAACTGCACAGATCTATGGCTACACCTTC
TRBJ2-2 . TRBV28 . CASSFDTKTLSGELFF TGTGCCAGCAGTTTCGACACCAAGACCTTATCCGGGGAGCTGTTTTTT
TRBJ1-4 . TRBV28 . CASRPGGNPNEKLFF TGTGCCAGCAGGCCCGGGGGGAACCCTAATGAAAAACTGTTTTTT
TRBJ1-2 . TRBV6-1 . CATTKSGTTNYGYTF TGTGCCACGACAAAATCCGGGACAACTAACTATGGCTACACCTTC
TRBJ1-6 . TRBV6-1 . CASRRPGDHSPLHF TGTGCCAGCAGGAGGCCGGGGGATCATTCACCCCTCCACTTT
TRBJ1-2 TRBD1 TRBV20-1 . CSAKDRGYGYTF TGCAGTGCCAAGGACAGGGGGTATGGCTACACCTTC
TRBJ2-7 . TRBV28 . CASPPPGHVVVGIDEQYF TGTGCCAGCCCCCCACCGGGACATGTCGTTGTTGGGATAGACGAGCAGTACTTC
TRBJ2-3 . TRBV4-3 . CASSQGGGTDTQYF TGCGCCAGCAGCCAAGGCGGCGGCACAGATACGCAGTATTTT
TRBJ2-1 TRBD1 TRBV2 few CASSEAAGTGKGEQFF TGTGCCAGCAGTGAAGCGGCCGGGACAGGCAAGGGTGAGCAGTTCTTC
TRBJ1-1 . TRBV27 few CASSLAGPPSEAFF TGTGCCAGCAGTTTAGCGGGGCCCCCTTCTGAAGCTTTCTTT